The subject of this entry is one T cell receptor (beta chain). The data are from a study of blood T cell repertoires in COVID-19. Trimming left V 3 bases short and J 12 bases short, with 18 bases between. This CDR3 is built from 13 residues. This table comes from immunoSEQ multiplex PCR, and its TCRdb copy is limited to in-frame clones, with some not included. The sample lists approximately 88,000 clones; 60% to 85% were seen once. The sample was peripheral blood. The sequence derives from a human donor in a cohort sampled during active COVID-19. The gene calls are TRBV12-3 or TRBV12-4 and TRBJ2-7; possibly TRBD2 for D (5 bases). Here the CDR3 DNA reads TGTGCCAGCAGTTTTTCGGGGAGAGGCATCGCGTACTTC. The encoded protein is CASSFSGRGIAYF.